This T cell receptor (beta chain) comes out of a study of blood T cell repertoires in COVID-19. In the study overall: Whether acute or convalescent, the COVID-19 samples came from the United States, Italy and Spain. The analysed material was cDNA or gDNA that came from T cells, B-cell-depleted T cells, or PBMCs.

Original methodology: For nucleated cells, counts were estimated from reference gene primer amplification. This table comes from immunoSEQ multiplex PCR, and its TCRdb copy is limited to in-frame clones, with some not included. V and J calls and clone size are as listed in that table; D and trimming were resolved from the DNA. The repertoire includes around 360,000 clones, roughly 86% of them detected once, and more than 9% sits in the top ten. Germline loops: CDR1 MNHEY, CDR2 SVGEGT. The CDR3 has 14 amino acids. V gave up 5 bases and J gave up 5 bases; unmatched junction bases: 4. One Seattle source followed patients from active infection through their disease course.

The J gene is TRBJ2-4, the V gene TRBV6-2 or TRBV6-3; TRBD1 agrees at 9 bases. Sequencing was carried out using peripheral blood. This sequence was found in a woman in her 30s with COVID-19, enrolled during active disease. CDR3 coding DNA: TGTGCCAGCAGTACCCACAGGGGGCAAAACATTCAGTACTTC. Translation: CASSTHRGQNIQYF.